This T cell receptor beta chain was recovered during a study of post-analysis software for immune sequencing data. Study information: Relapsing-remitting, secondary progressive and progressive-relapsing multiple sclerosis were all included among the disease courses. Study results and caveats: The F measure placed samples prepared in the same batch into strongly shared clusters.

Sequencing libraries made from TCR beta cDNA carried unique molecular identifiers. From around 1 to 9.1 million T cells, around 500,000 cDNA molecules were obtained. TCRdb fed the PCR reads into MiXCR, producing one record per CDR3 protein. The sample has a few hundred thousand distinct CDR3 sequences, roughly 30% seen once. Concerning this clonotype itself: Its target is unknown.

Material for sequencing was blood. The receptor comes from a girl aged 5 to 17 with multiple sclerosis.

The CDR3 coding sequence is TGTGCCACCAGCAGAGTGGCTAGCGGCGAGCAGTACTTC. The encoded protein is CATSRVASGEQYF. V and J are TRBV15 and TRBJ2-7; TRBD2 agrees at 7 bases. Germline V CDR1 and CDR2: LNHNV, YYDKDF (reference sequence). V trimming: 1 base; J trimming: 6 bases; junction bases outside the gene matches: 3. This CDR3 has 13 residues.